This T cell receptor (beta chain) was sequenced in a study of tumor-infiltrating lymphocytes in oesophageal squamous cell carcinoma. The CDR3 length is 15 residues. V was pared by 5 bases and J by 7 bases, with 8 bases of the junction left unmatched. TCRdb reprocessed the PCR reads via MiXCR and lists one record per CDR3 protein. This table has about 20,000 distinct CDR3 sequences, 35% to 45% appearing once. The receptor was isolated from a female donor with esophageal squamous cell carcinoma. The V gene is TRBV12-3 or TRBV12-4, the J gene TRBJ2-1, with 10 bases fitting TRBD2. Material for sequencing was normal esophageal tissue next to the tumor. The CDR3 coding sequence is TGTGCCAGCAGTCTCTCTAGCGGGAGTATGAATGAGCAGTTCTTC. The encoded protein is CASSLSSGSMNEQFF.